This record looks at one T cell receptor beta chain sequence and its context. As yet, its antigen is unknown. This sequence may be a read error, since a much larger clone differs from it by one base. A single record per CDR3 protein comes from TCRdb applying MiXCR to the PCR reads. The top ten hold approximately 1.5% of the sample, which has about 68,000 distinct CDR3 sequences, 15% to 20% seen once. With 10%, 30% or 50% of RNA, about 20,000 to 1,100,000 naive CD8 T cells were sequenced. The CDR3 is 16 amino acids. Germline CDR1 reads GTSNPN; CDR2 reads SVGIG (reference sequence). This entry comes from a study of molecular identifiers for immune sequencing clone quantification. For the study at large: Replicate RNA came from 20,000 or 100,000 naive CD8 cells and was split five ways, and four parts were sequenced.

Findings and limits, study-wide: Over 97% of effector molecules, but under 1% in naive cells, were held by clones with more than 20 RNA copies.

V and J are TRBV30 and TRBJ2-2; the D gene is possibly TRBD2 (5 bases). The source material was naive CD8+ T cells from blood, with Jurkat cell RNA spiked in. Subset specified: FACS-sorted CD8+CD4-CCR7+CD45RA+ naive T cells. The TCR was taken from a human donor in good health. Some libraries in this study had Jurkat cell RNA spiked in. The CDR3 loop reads CAWNGVPHSNTGELSF. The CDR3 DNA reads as TGTGCCTGGAACGGGGTTCCACACTCGAACACCGGGGAGCTGTCTTTT.